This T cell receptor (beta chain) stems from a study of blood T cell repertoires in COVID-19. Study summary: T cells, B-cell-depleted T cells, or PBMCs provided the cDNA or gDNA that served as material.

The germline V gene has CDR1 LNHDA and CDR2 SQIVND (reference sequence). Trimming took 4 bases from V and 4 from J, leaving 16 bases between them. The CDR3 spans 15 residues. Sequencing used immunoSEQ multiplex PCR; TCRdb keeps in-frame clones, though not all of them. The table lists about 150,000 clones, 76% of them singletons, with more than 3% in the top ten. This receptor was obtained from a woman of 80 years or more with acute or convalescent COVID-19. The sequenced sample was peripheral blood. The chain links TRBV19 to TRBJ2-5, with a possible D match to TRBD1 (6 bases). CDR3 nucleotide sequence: TGTGCCAGTAGTAAACAGGGTGGTGTGGCAGAGACCCAGTACTTC. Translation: CASSKQGGVAETQYF.